These T cell receptor beta chains were read from a single sample in a study of T cells expressing NK-cell markers. TCRdb reanalyzed the 5' RACE reads and collapses them to one entry per CDR3 protein, without DNA. This sample contains over 250,000 distinct CDR3 sequences. Input material: blood T cells: a sorted CD56 or NKG2C T cell subset, CD4+ or CD8+ T cells, or bulk PBMC T cells (not recorded which). The receptors come from a woman aged 18 to 75 in good health. The CDR3 runs from the conserved cysteine through the conserved F or W.

TRBV12-3/TRBV12-4	TRBJ1-1	CASSSYREANTEAFF
TRBV4-3	TRBJ2-6	CASSQGGNFRANVLTF
TRBV5-1	TRBJ2-5	CASSLVVGKETQYF
TRBV29-1	TRBJ1-1	CSVRTEMNTEAFF
TRBV7-2	TRBJ2-5	CASSFPAGRWETQYF
TRBV29-1	TRBJ2-5	CSARMGARGTQYF
TRBV20-1	TRBJ2-1	CSARPPGGNEQFF
TRBV6-5	TRBJ2-4	CASSFAGRDIQYF
TRBV29-1	TRBJ1-3	CSVITSGNTIYF
TRBV5-1	TRBJ2-5	CASSFGGGAEETQYF
TRBV5-1	TRBJ2-1	CASSFPTGGPYNEQFF
TRBV5-1	TRBJ1-2	CASSLVRGQDYGYTF
TRBV28	TRBJ1-5	CASSGPGQPQHF
TRBV7-2	TRBJ1-1	CASSSLGSNTEAFF
TRBV25-1	TRBJ1-4	CASSEEDRGEKLFF
TRBV30	TRBJ2-5	CAWSTSYQETQYF
TRBV7-2	TRBJ2-5	CASSGDRGRPLSETQYF
TRBV28	TRBJ2-1	CASSLLGGGGNEQFF
TRBV15	TRBJ1-2	CATSRGSGMFGYTF
TRBV4-3	TRBJ2-3	CASSQDRGRSTDTQYF
TRBV6-5	TRBJ1-2	CASSYSNSGGFNYGYTF
TRBV23-1	TRBJ2-1	CASSQPGNEQFF
TRBV12-3/TRBV12-4	TRBJ1-4	CASSSGAKTNEKLFF
TRBV20-1	TRBJ2-1	CSAKTGTSGHWQFF
TRBV4-3	TRBJ2-5	CASSPKREPQETQYF
TRBV7-2	TRBJ2-1	CASSFSGRAGYNEQFF
TRBV4-3	TRBJ2-3	CASSQVRTGSDTQYF
TRBV10-3	TRBJ2-7	CAISKTGTDEQYF
TRBV7-2	TRBJ2-1	CASSLAGLGIREQFF
TRBV18	TRBJ2-3	CASSPHGRDTQYF
TRBV7-9	TRBJ1-5	CATQADTQPQHF
TRBV12-3/TRBV12-4	TRBJ2-1	CASSLTPSGRFSSEQFF
TRBV6-1	TRBJ1-6	CASSRQPSSYNSPLHF
TRBV20-1	TRBJ2-5	CSARGDLGETQYF
TRBV6-2/TRBV6-3	TRBJ2-5	CASSTTGTGQETQYF
TRBV28	TRBJ2-5	CASSLPTRGGETQYF
TRBV7-2	TRBJ1-6	CASSYFGGDNSPLHF
TRBV7-9	TRBJ2-2	CASGGGLAGAGELFF
TRBV6-1	TRBJ2-5	CASSRRLAGQQETQYF
TRBV20-1	TRBJ1-2	CSALLDRVDGYTF
TRBV4-1	TRBJ2-1	CASSPRIPSIAGDEQFF
TRBV15	TRBJ2-1	CATSRGGTSGDYEQFF
TRBV20-1	TRBJ2-2	CSATGTRSGELFF
TRBV29-1	TRBJ2-3	CSVESTGDTQYF